The 2 T cell receptor beta chains presented below share a single source sample, sequenced in a study of T cell repertoires in ileal Crohn's disease. Profiled with immunoSEQ multiplex PCR; TCRdb holds only in-frame clones, not every one. The profile shows around 15,000 clones, about 93% of them singletons. The sequencing input was ileal tissue. The receptors shown here come from an adult with Crohn's disease.

The gene calls are TRBV19 and TRBJ1-2, with unresolved D. The length of the CDR3 is 13 residues. Germline V lookup: CDR1 LNHDA, CDR2 SQIVND (reference sequence). Trimming stripped 7 bases from V and 6 bases from J, with 15 bases between. The CDR3 bases are TGTGCCAGTACCCCGATGAGGGCGAATGGCTACACCTTC. This translates into CASTPMRANGYTF.

The CDR3: CASSVGGTGNQPQHF. CDR3 bases: TGTGCCAGCAGTGTTGGCGGGACAGGAAATCAGCCCCAGCATTTT. The chain links TRBV2 to TRBJ1-5; TRBD1 matches at 8 bases. With V trimmed by 4 bases and J by 4 bases, 6 bases remained unmatched. Germline-derived CDR1 and CDR2 are SNHLY and FYNNEI. The CDR3 consists of 15 residues.